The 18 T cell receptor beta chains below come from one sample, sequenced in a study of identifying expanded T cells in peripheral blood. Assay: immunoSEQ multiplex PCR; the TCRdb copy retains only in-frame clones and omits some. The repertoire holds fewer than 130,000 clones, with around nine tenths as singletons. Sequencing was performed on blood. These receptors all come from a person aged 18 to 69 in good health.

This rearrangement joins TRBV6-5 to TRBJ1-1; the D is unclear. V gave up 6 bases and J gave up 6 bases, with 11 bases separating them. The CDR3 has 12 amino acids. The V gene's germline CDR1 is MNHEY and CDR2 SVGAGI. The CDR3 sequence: CASSHTEAEAFF. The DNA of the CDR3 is TGTGCCAGCAGCCACACGGAGGCTGAAGCTTTCTTT.

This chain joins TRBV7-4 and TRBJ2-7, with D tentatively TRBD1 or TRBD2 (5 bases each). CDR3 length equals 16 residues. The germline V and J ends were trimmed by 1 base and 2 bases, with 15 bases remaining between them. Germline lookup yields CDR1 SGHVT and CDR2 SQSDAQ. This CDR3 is CASSLGNWDGTYEQYF. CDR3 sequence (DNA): TGTGCCAGCAGCTTAGGGAACTGGGACGGCACCTACGAGCAGTACTTC.

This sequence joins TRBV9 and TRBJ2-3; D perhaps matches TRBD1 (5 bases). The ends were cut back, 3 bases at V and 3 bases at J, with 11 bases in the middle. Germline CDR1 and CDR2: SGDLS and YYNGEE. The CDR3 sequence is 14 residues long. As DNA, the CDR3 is TGTGCCAGCAGCGGCGACAGAGATACAGATACGCAGTATTTT. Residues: CASSGDRDTDTQYF. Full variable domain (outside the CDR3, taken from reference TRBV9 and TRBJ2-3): DSGVTQTPKHLITATGQRVTLRCSPRSGDLSVYWYQQSLDQGLQFLIQYYNGEERAKGNILERFSAQQFPDLHSELNLSSLELGDSALYFCASSGDRDTDTQYFGPGTRLTVL.

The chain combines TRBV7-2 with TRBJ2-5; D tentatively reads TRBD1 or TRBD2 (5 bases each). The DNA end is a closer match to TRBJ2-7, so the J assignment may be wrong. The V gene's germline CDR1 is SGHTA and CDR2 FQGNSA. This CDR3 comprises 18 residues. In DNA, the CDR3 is TGTGCCAGCAGCTTGGGTTCAGGGAGCCAACTGTCTCCCTACGAGCAGTACTTC. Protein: CASSLGSGSQLSPYEQYF.

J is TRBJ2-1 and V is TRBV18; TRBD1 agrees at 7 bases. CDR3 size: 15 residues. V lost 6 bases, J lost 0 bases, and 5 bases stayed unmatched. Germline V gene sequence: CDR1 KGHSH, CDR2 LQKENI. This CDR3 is CASSPPGGSYNEQFF. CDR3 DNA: TGTGCCAGCTCTCCCCCAGGGGGCTCCTACAATGAGCAGTTCTTC.

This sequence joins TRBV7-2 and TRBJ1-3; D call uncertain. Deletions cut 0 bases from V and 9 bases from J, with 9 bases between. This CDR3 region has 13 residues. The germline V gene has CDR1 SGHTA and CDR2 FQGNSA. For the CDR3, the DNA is TGTGCCAGCAGCTTAGCAGTCCGGGCCACCATATATTTT. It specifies CASSLAVRATIYF.

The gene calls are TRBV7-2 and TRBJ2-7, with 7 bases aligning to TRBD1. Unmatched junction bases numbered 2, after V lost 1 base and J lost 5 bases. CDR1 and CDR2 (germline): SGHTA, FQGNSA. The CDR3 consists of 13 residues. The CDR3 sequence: CASSLVTGNEQYF. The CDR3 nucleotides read TGTGCCAGCAGCTTAGTGACAGGGAACGAGCAGTACTTC.

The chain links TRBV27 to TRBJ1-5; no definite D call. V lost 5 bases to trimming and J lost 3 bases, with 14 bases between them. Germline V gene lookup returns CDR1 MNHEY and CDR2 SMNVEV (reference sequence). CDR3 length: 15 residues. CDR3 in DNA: TGTGCCAGCAGTCCATTCGGGGTTGACAATCAGCCCCAGCATTTT. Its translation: CASSPFGVDNQPQHF.

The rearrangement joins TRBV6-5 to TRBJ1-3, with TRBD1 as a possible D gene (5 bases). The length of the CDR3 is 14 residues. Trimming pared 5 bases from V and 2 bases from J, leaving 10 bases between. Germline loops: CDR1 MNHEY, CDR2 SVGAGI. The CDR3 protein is CASSAGMAGNTIYF. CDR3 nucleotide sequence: TGTGCCAGCAGTGCAGGGATGGCTGGAAACACCATATATTTT.

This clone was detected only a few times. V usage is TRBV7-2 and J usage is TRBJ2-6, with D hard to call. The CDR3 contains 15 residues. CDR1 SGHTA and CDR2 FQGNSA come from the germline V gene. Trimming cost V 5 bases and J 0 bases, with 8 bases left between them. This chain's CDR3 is CASSPVGSGANVLTF. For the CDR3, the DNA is TGTGCCAGCAGCCCGGTTGGCTCTGGGGCCAACGTCCTGACTTTC.

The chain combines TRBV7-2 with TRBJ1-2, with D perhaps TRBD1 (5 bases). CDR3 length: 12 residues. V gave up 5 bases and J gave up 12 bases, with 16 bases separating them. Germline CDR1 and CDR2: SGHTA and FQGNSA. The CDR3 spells CASSTRQLGHTF. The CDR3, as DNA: TGTGCCAGCAGCACCCGACAGCTTGGTCACACCTTC. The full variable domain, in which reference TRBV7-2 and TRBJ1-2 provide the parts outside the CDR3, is GAGVSQSPSNKVTEKGKDVELRCDPISGHTALYWYRQSLGQGLEFLIYFQGNSAPDKSGLPSDRFSAERTGGSVSTLTIQRTQQEDSAVYLCASSTRQLGHTFGSGTRLTVV.

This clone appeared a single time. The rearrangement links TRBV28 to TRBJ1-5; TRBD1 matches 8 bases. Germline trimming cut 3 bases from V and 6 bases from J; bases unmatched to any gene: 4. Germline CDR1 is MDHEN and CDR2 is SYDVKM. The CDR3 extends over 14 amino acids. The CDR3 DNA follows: TGTGCCAGCAGTTTTTCAGGGGGCTTTCAGCCCCAGCATTTT. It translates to CASSFSGGFQPQHF. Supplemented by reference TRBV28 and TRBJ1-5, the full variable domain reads DVKVTQSSRYLVKRTGEKVFLECVQDMDHENMFWYRQDPGLGLRLIYFSYDVKMKEKGDIPEGYSVSREKKERFSLILESASTNQTSMYLCASSFSGGFQPQHFGDGTRLSIL.

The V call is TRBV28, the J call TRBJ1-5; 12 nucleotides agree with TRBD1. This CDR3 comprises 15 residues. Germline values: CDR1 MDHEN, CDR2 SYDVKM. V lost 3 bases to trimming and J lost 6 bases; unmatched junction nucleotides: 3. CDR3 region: CASSLGDRGPQPQHF. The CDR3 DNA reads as TGTGCCAGCAGTTTGGGGGACAGGGGGCCTCAGCCCCAGCATTTT.

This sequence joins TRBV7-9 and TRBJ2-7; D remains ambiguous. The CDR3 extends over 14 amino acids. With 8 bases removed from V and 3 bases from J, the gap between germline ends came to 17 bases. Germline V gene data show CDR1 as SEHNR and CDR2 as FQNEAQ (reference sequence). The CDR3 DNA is TGTGCCAGCTCCCAAGTCGACGGGCGCTACGAGCAGTACTTC. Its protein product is CASSQVDGRYEQYF.

The CDR3 sequence: CASSYSPGNTEAFF. DNA of the CDR3: TGTGCCAGCAGTTACTCACCGGGGAACACTGAAGCTTTCTTT. This chain links TRBV6-5 with TRBJ1-1, with D unclear. The germline CDR1 and CDR2 sequences are MNHEY and SVGAGI. The CDR3 covers 14 residues. Trimming pared 0 bases from V and 1 base from J, leaving 6 bases between.

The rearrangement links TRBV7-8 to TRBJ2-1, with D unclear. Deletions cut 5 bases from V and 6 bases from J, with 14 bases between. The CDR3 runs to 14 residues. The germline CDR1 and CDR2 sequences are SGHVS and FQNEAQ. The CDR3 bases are TGTGCCAGCAGCGGTCAGGCCTGGATCAATGAGCAGTTCTTC. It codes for CASSGQAWINEQFF.

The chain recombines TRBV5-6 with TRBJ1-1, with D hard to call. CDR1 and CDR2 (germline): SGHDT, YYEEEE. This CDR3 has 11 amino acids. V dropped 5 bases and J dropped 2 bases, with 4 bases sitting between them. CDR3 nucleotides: TGTGCCAGCAGTCGTAACACTGAAGCTTTCTTT. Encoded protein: CASSRNTEAFF. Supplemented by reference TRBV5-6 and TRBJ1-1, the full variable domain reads DAGVTQSPTHLIKTRGQQVTLRCSPKSGHDTVSWYQQALGQGPQFIFQYYEEEERQRGNFPDRFSGHQFPNYSSELNVNALLLGDSALYLCASSRNTEAFFGQGTRLTVV.

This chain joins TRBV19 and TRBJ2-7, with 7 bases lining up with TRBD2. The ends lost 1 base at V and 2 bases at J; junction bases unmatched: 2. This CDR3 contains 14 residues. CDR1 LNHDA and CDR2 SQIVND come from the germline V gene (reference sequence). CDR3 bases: TGTGCCAGTAGTATAGCGGGAGGAGCCTACGAGCAGTACTTC. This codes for CASSIAGGAYEQYF.